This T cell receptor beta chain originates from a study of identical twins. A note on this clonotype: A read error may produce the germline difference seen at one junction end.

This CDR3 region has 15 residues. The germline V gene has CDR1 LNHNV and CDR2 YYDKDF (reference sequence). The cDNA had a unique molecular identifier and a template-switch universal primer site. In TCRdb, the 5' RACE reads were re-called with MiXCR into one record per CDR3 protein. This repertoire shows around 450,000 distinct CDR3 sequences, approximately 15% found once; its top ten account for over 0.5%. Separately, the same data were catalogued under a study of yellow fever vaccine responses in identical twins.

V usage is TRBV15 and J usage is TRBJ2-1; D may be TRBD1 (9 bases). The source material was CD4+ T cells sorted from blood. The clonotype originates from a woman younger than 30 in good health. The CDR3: CAASGGQGGYNEQFF. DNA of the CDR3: TGTGCCGCCAGCGGGGGACAGGGAGGCTACAATGAGCAGTTCTTC. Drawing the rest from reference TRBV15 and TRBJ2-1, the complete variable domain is DAMVIQNPRYQVTQFGKPVTLSCSQTLNHNVMYWYQQKSSQAPKLLFHYYDKDFNNEADTPDNFQSRRPNTSFCFLDIRSPGLGDTAMYLCAASGGQGGYNEQFFGPGTRLTVL.